This T cell receptor beta chain is from a study of T cell changes during pregnancy in multiple sclerosis. Libraries were prepared by immunoSEQ multiplex PCR; TCRdb keeps only in-frame clonotypes and omits some of them. The sample includes some 37,000 clones, approximately 92% seen only once; the top ten take over 1%. The CDR3 has 18 residues. This chain joins TRBV21-1 and TRBJ2-7; TRBD2 is the table's D call and was not checked against the DNA. TRBV21-1 is a pseudogene locus. The receptor was derived from a female donor with multiple sclerosis, enrolled in a pregnancy study. The specimen sequenced was PBMCs (not recorded whether the cells were cultured). The CDR3 here is CASSKHWTSGSSQYEQYF. The CDR3 nucleotides are TGTGCCAGCAGCAAACACTGGACTAGCGGGAGTTCTCAGTACGAGCAGTACTTC.